This T cell receptor (beta chain) originates from a study of cytomegalovirus exposure and HLA in healthy donors (TCRdb year 2017). With regard to the full study: An earlier analysis of around 600 of the donors reported 250 to 300 Gb of sequence data and more than 90 million unique TCR beta sequences from 150 million to 200 million T cells. Around 320 gigabases of sequencing data and tens of millions of unique TCR sequences were included in an early release covering around 600 HLA-typed donors. Of the approximately 400 genotyped donors, less than 90% were placed in the genetic ancestry cluster associated with self-reported Caucasian donors. The study was designed to test whether signatures of past pathogen exposure could be identified by cataloging public T cell receptors. Using immunosequencing, the study profiled T cell repertoires from 500 to 800 subjects and related those repertoires to cytomegalovirus serostatus. A separate validation cohort of over 95 different subjects was used in addition to the 666-subject first cohort. To predict cytomegalovirus infection status, the study combined high-throughput TCR immunosequencing, statistical association of individual TCRs with disease status, and machine learning. To study patterns of TCR occurrence, a later analysis re-analyzed previously published TCR beta repertoires from several hundred donors and added high-resolution HLA genotyping. Rather than drawing on any new phenotypic data, the later analysis identified candidate immune exposures from TCR beta sequences and the way those sequences occurred across donors. An earlier analysis of more than 450 of the donors used high-throughput TCR beta sequencing to judge whether each TCR beta V gene segment behaved as functional or pseudogenic. Donor age, sex, ethnicity and CMV serostatus were collected together with the repertoire data. Genome-wide SNP genotypes for about 55% of the roughly 670 donors were used in a later genetic analysis, which treated that subset as a discovery cohort. Every repertoire in the discovery cohort had been generated on one and the same sequencing platform. HLA typing included class I and class II loci at four-digit resolution. The number of donors typed differed by locus, with 629-630 for A, B, C, DRB1 and DQB1, more than 500 for DQA1, about 610 for DPA1, and over 400 for DPB1. Because of strong linkage in the cohort, a handful of DR-DQ haplotypes were treated as single units for association and clustering. Among some 400 genotyped donors of the cohort, an average of about 240,000 unique TCR beta nucleotide sequences were sequenced per donor, around 20% of them non-productive. Study-wide findings and limitations: In vitro tests confirmed that three of the cytomegalovirus-associated TCR beta chains recognize cytomegalovirus antigens. Roughly uniform sequencing depth across donors was assumed in presence/absence analyses, although this assumption may not hold. According to the authors, the approach could potentially be generalized to other disease states and immunological phenotypes. Cytomegalovirus status was reported to be diagnosed by the classifier with high specificity and sensitivity in both the original and validation cohorts. According to a later analysis, parvovirus B19, influenza, CMV and Epstein-Barr virus appeared linked to several top co-occurrence clusters. For the cohort, immune exposure information was limited to CMV serostatus. A cluster of highly shared sequence variants was judged likely to be a technical artifact of the sequencing pipeline. Some IMGT-functional V segments, including TRBV6-2 and TRBV6-3, could not be distinguished by the 87-base-pair reads and were therefore excluded. Linkage disequilibrium might explain the correlated functional status among segregating V segments, but an unknown experimental factor could not be excluded. In a later analysis, HLA-associated TCR beta chains showed more clonal expansion and lower generation probabilities than non-associated chains that were equally common. Assigning TCR associations to individual alleles was difficult when HLA alleles, especially DR and DQ, strongly co-occurred. Broadly in line with IMGT annotations, most TCR beta V segments showed up in productive rearrangements about 87% or about 30% of the time in an earlier analysis of under 700 of the donors. V-gene and J-gene trimming of TCR beta chains was associated with a missense DCLRE1C variant in a later genetic analysis, and the association was replicated in an independent cohort. A further reported finding was that TCR beta sequences accurately predicted the HLA-A and HLA-B alleles for most subjects in the first cohort. In a later analysis, most CMV-associated TCR beta chains were found to appear HLA-restricted, with HLA associations seemingly driven largely by CMV exposure. According to a later analysis, TCR association rates differed among HLA loci, with DRB1 alleles showing the most associated TCRs and HLA-C alleles showing the fewest. Only TCR beta chains were sequenced in this cohort, and the absence of alpha or paired-chain data limited detectable features. Most TCR sequences were observed very rarely across donors, whereas some public TCRs were present in many individuals. HLA typing was unavailable for some donors at each locus, so association tests used only the typed subset. At a false discovery rate of 0.05, a later analysis linked approximately 18,000 TCR beta sequences to specific HLA alleles. A total of fewer than 200 TCR beta chains were listed by the study as associated with cytomegalovirus. Compared with the roughly 670-donor mean, donors in an Asian-associated ancestry cluster had fewer N-insertions in productive TCRs, according to a later genetic analysis. Because counts were too low, around 18 rarely observed V segments, including chromosome 9 orphons, were left out of the earlier analysis of 587 of the donors.

The cohort comprised around 700 healthy bone marrow donors. At the time of sampling, all cohort members were nominally healthy, though unrecorded immune exposures were likely present. The donor was CMV seropositive and belonged to the group of a few hundred seropositive cohort members. A peripheral blood sample was collected from each donor, and TCR beta sequencing was performed on peripheral blood mononuclear cells. Genomic DNA was extracted from the blood cell samples with the Qiagen DNeasy Blood Extraction Kit. Library creation used the immunoSEQ multiplex PCR assay. A mixture of 60 forward primers for TCR Vbeta segments and 13 reverse primers for TCR Jbeta segments was used in the multiplex PCR. A multiplex PCR assay on genomic DNA amplified the CDR3 region of rearranged TCR beta genes. Amplified TCR beta libraries were sequenced as 87-base-pair reads on the Illumina HiSeq System. The study's processing was this. In a later analysis, some 80 million unique TCR beta chains were counted across the approximately 620 repertoires, and around 11 million of these chains were shared by at least two donors. A nearest-neighbor algorithm error-corrected the raw reads and collapsed the reads into unique sequences, merging closely related sequences to remove PCR and sequencing errors. Alignment of CDR3 sequences to IMGT reference sequences was used to assign V, D and J gene segments. For a sequence to be retained, at least a six-nucleotide match to both a V gene segment and a J gene segment was required. A rearrangement counted as productive if the CDR3 had no stop codons and remained in frame with V and J, and every other rearrangement counted as non-productive. Following IMGT convention, CDR3 was defined as the stretch from the second conserved V-encoded cysteine up to the conserved J-encoded phenylalanine. Sequences without an unambiguous match to a single V gene segment were excluded from the earlier analysis of 450 to 650 of the donors. In an earlier analysis of about 590 of the donors, a V segment was called functional when productive rearrangements were above 56.7%, and segregating when the standard deviation between donors exceeded 5%. A statistical classification framework was developed to diagnose cytomegalovirus status using the catalog of TCR beta chain sequences. A later analysis assigned V and J genes by comparing TCR nucleotide sequences with IMGT/GENE-DB human TR gene sequences. In a later analysis, CDR3 sequences and most-parsimonious VDJ recombination scenarios were assigned using the TCRdist pipeline. A later analysis defined each TCR beta chain by its CDR3 amino acid sequence plus V-gene family, and excluded reads lacking a unique V-gene family. As a way to deal with suspected cross-contamination and a sequencing artifact, a later analysis dropped 592 nucleotide sequences that were highly shared and had low generation probability. In a later analysis, a clonal expansion index for each public chain was calculated from normalized within-repertoire ranks of inferred template counts. Generation probabilities in a later analysis came from a VDJ recombination model fitted to out-of-frame rearrangements, and those results were checked against IGoR. A later analysis scored TCR-TCR, TCR-HLA and TCR-CMV co-occurrence with hypergeometric tests, applying a repertoire-size bias correction to TCR pairs. A later analysis estimated false discovery rates by permuting HLA or CMV assignments 20 times. In a later analysis, co-occurring TCRs were grouped with DBSCAN, and TCRdist sequence similarity was added when clustering was performed within HLA-allele-positive subsets. Co-occurrence clustering excluded repertoires with fewer than 30,000 or more than 120,000 public chains, plus five with anomalous nucleotide sharing. This is the immuneACCESS table as TCRdb keeps it, with only in-frame sequences that have V and J called. A part of the clones is gone; compared with another copy, unresolved V genes explain less than half, and the rest is unexplained. V, J and clone size are those of that table, while D and trimming were read from the DNA. The table for this sample lists about 97,000 clones; around 82% of them were counted only once. Clones ranked in the top ten supply about 5% of the sample.

V was cut back by 6 bases and J by 0 bases, leaving a gap of 15 bases between them. The germline V gene provides CDR1 MDHEN and CDR2 SYDVKM. From its cysteine to its phenylalanine, the CDR3 spans 15 amino acids. CDR3 DNA only is kept here, 45 bases in frame from base 1. A remark on this clone: What antigen it recognizes has not been identified. No much larger clone is present one base from it, and per-base qualities are unavailable.

This sequence originates from a man in his forties in good health and CMV-seropositive. The rearrangement combines TRBV28 with TRBJ2-7; possibly the D gene is TRBD1, per 6 matching bases. The sample was PBMCs. The DNA sequence is given as TGTGCCAGCAGCGGCCCTTCGGACAGCTCCTACGAGCAGTACTTC. It translates to CASSGPSDSSYEQYF.